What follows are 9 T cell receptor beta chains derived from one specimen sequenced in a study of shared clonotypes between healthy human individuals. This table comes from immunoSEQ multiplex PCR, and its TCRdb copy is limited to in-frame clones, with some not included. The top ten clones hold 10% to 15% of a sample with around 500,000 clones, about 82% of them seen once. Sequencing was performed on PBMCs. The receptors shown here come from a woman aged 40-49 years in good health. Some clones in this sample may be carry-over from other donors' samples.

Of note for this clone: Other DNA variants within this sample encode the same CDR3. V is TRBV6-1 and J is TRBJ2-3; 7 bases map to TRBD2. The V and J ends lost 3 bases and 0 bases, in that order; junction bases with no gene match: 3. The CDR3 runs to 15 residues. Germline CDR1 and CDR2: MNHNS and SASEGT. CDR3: CASSETSLSTDTQYF. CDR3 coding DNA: TGTGCCAGCAGTGAGACTAGCCTTAGCACAGATACGCAGTATTTT.

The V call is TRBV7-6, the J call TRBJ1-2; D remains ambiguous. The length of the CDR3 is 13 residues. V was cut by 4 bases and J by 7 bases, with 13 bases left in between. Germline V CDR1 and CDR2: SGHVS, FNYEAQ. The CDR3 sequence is CASSSDPVGGYTF. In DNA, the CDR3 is TGTGCCAGCAGCTCGGACCCGGTGGGTGGCTACACCTTC. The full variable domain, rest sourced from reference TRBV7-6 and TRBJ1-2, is GAGVSQSPRYKVTKRGQDVALRCDPISGHVSLYWYRQALGQGPEFLTYFNYEAQQDKSGLPNDRFSAERPEGSISTLTIQRTEQRDSAMYRCASSSDPVGGYTFGSGTRLTVV.

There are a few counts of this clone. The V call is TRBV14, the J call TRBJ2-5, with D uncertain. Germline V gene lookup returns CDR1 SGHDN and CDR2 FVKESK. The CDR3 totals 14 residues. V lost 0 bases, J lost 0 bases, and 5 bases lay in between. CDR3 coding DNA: TGTGCCAGCAGCCAAGATTTGTACCAAGAGACCCAGTACTTC. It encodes CASSQDLYQETQYF.

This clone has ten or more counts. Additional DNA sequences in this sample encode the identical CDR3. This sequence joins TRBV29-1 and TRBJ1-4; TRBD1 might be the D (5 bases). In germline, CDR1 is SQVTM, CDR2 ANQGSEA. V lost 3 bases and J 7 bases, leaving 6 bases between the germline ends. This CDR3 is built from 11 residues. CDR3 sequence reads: CSVEGGEKLFF. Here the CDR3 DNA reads TGCAGCGTTGAGGGGGGTGAAAAACTGTTTTTT.

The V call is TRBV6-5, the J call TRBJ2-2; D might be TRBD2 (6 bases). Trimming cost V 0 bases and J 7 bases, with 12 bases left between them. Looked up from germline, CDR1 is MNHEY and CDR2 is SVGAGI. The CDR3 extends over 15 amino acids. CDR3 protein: CASSYSGSGIGELFF. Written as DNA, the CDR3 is TGTGCCAGCAGTTACTCCGGGAGCGGTATCGGGGAGCTGTTTTTT.

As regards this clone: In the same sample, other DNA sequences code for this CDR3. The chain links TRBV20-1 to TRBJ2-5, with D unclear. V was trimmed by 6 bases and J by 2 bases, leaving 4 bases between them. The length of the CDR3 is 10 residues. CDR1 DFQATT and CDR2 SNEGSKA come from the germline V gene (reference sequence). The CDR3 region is CSARQETQYF. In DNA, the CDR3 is TGCAGTGCCAGGCAAGAGACCCAGTACTTC.

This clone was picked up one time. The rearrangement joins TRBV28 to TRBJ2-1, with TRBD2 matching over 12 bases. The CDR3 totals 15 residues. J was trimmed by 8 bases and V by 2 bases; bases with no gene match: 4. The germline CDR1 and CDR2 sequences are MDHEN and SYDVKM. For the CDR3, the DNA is TGTGCCAGCAGTTTACCGACTAGCGGGAGCTATGAGCAGTTCTTC. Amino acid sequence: CASSLPTSGSYEQFF.

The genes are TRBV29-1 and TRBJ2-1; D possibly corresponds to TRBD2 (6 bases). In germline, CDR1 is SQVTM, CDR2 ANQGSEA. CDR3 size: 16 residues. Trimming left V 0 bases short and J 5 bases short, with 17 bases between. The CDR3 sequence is CSVEDRVGGGDNEQFF. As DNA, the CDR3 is TGCAGCGTTGAAGATAGGGTAGGCGGAGGGGACAATGAGCAGTTCTTC.

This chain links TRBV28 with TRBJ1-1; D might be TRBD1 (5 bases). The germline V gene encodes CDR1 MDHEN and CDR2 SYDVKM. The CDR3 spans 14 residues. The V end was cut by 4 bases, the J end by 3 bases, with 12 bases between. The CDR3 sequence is CASSSRDLYTEAFF. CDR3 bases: TGTGCCAGCAGTTCCAGGGATCTGTACACTGAAGCTTTCTTT.